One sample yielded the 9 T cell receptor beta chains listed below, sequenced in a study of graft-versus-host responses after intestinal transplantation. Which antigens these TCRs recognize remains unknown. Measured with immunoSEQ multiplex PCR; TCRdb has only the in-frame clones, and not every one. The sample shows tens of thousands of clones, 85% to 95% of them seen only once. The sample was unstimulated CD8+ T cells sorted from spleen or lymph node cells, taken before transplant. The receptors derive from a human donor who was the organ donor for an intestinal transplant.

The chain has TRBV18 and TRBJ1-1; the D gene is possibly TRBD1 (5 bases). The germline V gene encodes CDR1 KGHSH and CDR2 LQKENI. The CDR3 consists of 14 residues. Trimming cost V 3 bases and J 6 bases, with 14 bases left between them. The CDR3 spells CASSPPEGLAEAFF. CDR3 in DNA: TGTGCCAGCTCACCTCCGGAGGGGTTGGCTGAAGCTTTCTTT.

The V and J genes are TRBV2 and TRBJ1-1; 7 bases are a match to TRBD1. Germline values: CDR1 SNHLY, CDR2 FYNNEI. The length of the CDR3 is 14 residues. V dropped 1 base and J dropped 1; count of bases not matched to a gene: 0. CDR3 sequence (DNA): TGTGCCAGCAGTGAAGGGACAGGGAACACTGAAGCTTTCTTT. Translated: CASSEGTGNTEAFF.

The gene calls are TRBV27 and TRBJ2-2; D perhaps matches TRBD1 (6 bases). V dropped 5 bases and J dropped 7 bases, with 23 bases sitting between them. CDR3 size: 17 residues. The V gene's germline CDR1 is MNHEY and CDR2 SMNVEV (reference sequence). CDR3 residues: CASSPIPITGLGGELFF. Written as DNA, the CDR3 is TGTGCCAGCAGTCCCATCCCGATCACAGGGCTAGGCGGGGAGCTGTTTTTT.

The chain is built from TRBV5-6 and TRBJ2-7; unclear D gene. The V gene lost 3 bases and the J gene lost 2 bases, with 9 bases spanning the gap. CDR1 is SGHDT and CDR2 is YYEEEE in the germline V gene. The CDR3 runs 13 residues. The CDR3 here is CASSSNLAYEQYF. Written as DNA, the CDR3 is TGTGCCAGCAGCTCCAACTTGGCCTACGAGCAGTACTTC.

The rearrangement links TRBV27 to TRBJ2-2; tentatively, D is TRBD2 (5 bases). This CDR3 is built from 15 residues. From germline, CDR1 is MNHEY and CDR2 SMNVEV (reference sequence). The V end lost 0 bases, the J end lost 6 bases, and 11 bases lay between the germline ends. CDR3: CASSLSRAGAGELFF. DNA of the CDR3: TGTGCCAGCAGTTTATCTCGGGCGGGCGCCGGGGAGCTGTTTTTT.

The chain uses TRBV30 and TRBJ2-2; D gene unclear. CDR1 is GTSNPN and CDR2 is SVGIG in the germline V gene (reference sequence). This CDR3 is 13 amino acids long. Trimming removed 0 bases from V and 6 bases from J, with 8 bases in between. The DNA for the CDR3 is TGTGCCTGGAGTGTAATCGGCGCCGGGGAGCTGTTTTTT. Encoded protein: CAWSVIGAGELFF.

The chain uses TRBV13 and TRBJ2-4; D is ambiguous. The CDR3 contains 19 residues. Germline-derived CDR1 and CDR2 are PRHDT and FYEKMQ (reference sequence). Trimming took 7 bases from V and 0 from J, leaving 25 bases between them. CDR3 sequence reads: CASTPGPVTENLAKNIQYF. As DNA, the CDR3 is TGTGCCAGCACCCCAGGACCGGTGACCGAAAACCTAGCCAAAAACATTCAGTACTTC.

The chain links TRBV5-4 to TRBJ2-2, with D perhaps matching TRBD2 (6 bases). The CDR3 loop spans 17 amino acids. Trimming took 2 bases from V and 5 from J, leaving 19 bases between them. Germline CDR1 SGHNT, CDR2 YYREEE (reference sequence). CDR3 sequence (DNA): TGTGCCAGCAGCTTCCCTAGCCGGGGGTCGGGGACCGGGGAGCTGTTTTTT. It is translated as CASSFPSRGSGTGELFF.

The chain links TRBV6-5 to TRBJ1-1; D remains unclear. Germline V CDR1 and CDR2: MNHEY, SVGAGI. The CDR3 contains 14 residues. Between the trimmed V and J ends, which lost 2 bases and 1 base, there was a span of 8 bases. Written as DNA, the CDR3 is TGTGCCAGCAGTTACGAATTGGAGAACACTGAAGCTTTCTTT. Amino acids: CASSYELENTEAFF.